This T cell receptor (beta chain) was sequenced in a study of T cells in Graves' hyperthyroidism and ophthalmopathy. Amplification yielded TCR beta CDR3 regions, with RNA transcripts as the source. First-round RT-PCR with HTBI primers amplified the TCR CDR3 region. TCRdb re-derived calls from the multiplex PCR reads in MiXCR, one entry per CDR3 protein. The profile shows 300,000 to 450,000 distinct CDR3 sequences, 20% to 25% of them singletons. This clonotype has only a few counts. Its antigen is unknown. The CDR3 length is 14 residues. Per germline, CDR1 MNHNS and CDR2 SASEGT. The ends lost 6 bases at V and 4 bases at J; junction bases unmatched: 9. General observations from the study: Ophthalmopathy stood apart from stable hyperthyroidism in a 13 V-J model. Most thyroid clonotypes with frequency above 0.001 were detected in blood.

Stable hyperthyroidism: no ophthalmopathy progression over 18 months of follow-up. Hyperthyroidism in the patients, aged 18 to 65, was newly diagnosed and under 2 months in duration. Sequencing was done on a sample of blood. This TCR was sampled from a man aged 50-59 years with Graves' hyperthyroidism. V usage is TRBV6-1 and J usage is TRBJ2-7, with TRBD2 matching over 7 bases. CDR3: CASRSGGRAYEQYF. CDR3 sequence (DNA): TGTGCCAGCAGGAGTGGAGGGAGGGCGTACGAGCAGTACTTC.